These 6 T cell receptor beta chains were sequenced from one sample in a study of spatial heterogeneity in lung cancer. Time point indicated: sample taken at primary tumor resection. TCRs were sequenced from unsorted whole RNA of tumor, nontumor lung or PBMC. TCRdb re-called the 5' RACE reads with MiXCR, one entry per CDR3 protein. The sample consists of 30,000 to 40,000 distinct CDR3 sequences, 5.2% of them appearing once. The source was PBMCs, collected at surgery. The receptors stem from a female donor with early-stage non-small cell lung cancer.

Many counts were recorded for this clonotype. This rearrangement joins TRBV3-1 to TRBJ2-2; 9 bases align to TRBD2. This CDR3 region has 17 residues. V shed 0 bases and J 2 bases; nucleotides not matched to a gene: 4. Per germline, CDR1 LGHDT and CDR2 YNNKEL (reference sequence). The CDR3 sequence is CASSQDVAGANTGELFF. CDR3 sequence (DNA): TGTGCCAGCAGCCAAGATGTAGCGGGGGCTAACACCGGGGAGCTGTTTTTT.

This clonotype was counted ten times or more. The V call is TRBV29-1, the J call TRBJ2-5; TRBD2 agrees at 7 bases. V lost 7 bases to trimming and J lost 4 bases; unmatched junction nucleotides: 6. The germline V gene has CDR1 SQVTM and CDR2 ANQGSEA. The CDR3 spans 12 residues. CDR3 coding DNA: TGCAGCGCTGGACTAGTAGGAGAGACCCAGTACTTC. Protein product: CSAGLVGETQYF.

At least ten counts were recorded for this clonotype. The genes are TRBV4-1 and TRBJ1-4; 11 nucleotides agree with TRBD1. V dropped 0 bases and J dropped 6; count of bases not matched to a gene: 12. This CDR3 comprises 19 residues. CDR1 and CDR2 (germline): MGHRA, YSYEKL. CDR3 residues: CASSQDPSGTGGIDEKLFF. As DNA, the CDR3 is TGCGCCAGCAGCCAAGATCCTTCCGGGACAGGGGGGATTGATGAAAAACTGTTTTTT.

This clonotype has at least ten counts. The CDR3 DNA reads TGTGCCAGCAGTTACTCGACAGGGGTTTTAAACAATGAGCAGTTCTTC. This gives the protein CASSYSTGVLNNEQFF. The chain couples TRBV6-5 to TRBJ2-1; 8 bases line up with TRBD1. The CDR3 runs to 16 residues. The germline CDR1 and CDR2 sequences are MNHEY and SVGAGI. J lost 5 bases, V lost 0 bases, and 6 bases had no gene match.

In its sample, this clonotype was seen many times. The chain recombines TRBV12-3 or TRBV12-4 with TRBJ2-3, with 11 bases that match TRBD2. The CDR3 sequence is 15 residues long. J lost 3 bases, V lost 6 bases, and 5 bases had no gene match. CDR3 DNA sequence: TGTGCCAGCAGGCCCGGGACTAGCGGTACAGATACGCAGTATTTT. It codes for CASRPGTSGTDTQYF.

The chain carries TRBV6-2 or TRBV6-3 and TRBJ2-3; D not resolved. This CDR3 region has 14 residues. Germline assignment: CDR1 MNHEY and CDR2 SVGEGT. V dropped 2 bases and J dropped 4 bases, with 10 bases sitting between them. CDR3 DNA sequence: TGTGCCAGCAGTTACACCTACCCGGCAGATACGCAGTATTTT. Translating it yields CASSYTYPADTQYF.